One sample yielded the 24 T cell receptor beta chains listed below, sequenced in a study of T cells in Graves' hyperthyroidism and ophthalmopathy. Amplification of TCR beta CDR3 regions was performed using RNA transcripts as template. HTBI primers were used for first-round RT-PCR of the TCR CDR3. A single record per CDR3 protein comes from TCRdb applying MiXCR to the multiplex PCR reads. The data hold 300,000 to 400,000 distinct CDR3 sequences, with about 14% observed a single time. The sequenced sample was blood. Receptors were obtained from a woman between 25 and 40 years old with Graves' ophthalmopathy.

This clonotype was counted many times. J is TRBJ2-7 and V is TRBV10-3, with D perhaps matching TRBD1 or TRBD2 (5 bases each). Germline CDR1 ENHRY, CDR2 SYGVKD. Trimming cost V 5 bases and J 1 base, with 21 bases left between them. The CDR3 runs 17 residues. CDR3 nucleotides: TGTGCCATCAGTCCCGCCCACCTGCCAGGGAGATCCTACGAGCAGTACTTC. Protein: CAISPAHLPGRSYEQYF.

V usage is TRBV5-1 and J usage is TRBJ2-5; unclear D gene. V was clipped by 1 base and J by 5 bases, with 12 bases between them. Germline CDR1 is SGHRS and CDR2 is YFSETQ. CDR3 length equals 14 residues. As DNA, the CDR3 is TGCGCCAGCAGCTTGTGGACGTCCGGGGAGACCCAGTACTTC. Its translation is CASSLWTSGETQYF.

This clonotype was counted ten times or more. The chain has TRBV6-1 and TRBJ2-1, with D unclear. The CDR3 contains 17 residues. V lost 7 bases and J 8 bases, leaving 27 bases between the germline ends. Germline V gene lookup returns CDR1 MNHNS and CDR2 SASEGT. The DNA for the CDR3 is TGTGCCAGCACCATCTCCCGGGCCCAGAGTAATGTGGATGAGCAGTTCTTC. Its protein is CASTISRAQSNVDEQFF.

This clonotype has just a few counts. This chain connects TRBV27 to TRBJ1-5; 11 bases line up with TRBD1. Unmatched junction bases numbered 10, after V lost 5 bases and J lost 4 bases. Germline CDR1 is MNHEY and CDR2 is SMNVEV (reference sequence). The CDR3 has 17 amino acids. CDR3 sequence reads: CASSTGTGGAANQPQHF. The CDR3 bases are TGTGCCAGCAGTACCGGGACAGGGGGGGCTGCGAATCAGCCCCAGCATTTT.

J is TRBJ2-5 and V is TRBV3-1, with 7 nucleotides matching TRBD1. Germline trimming cut 4 bases from V and 3 bases from J; bases unmatched to any gene: 5. Looked up from germline, CDR1 is LGHDT and CDR2 is YNNKEL (reference sequence). CDR3 size: 14 residues. CDR3 residues: CASSPKGQEETQYF. CDR3 nucleotide sequence: TGTGCCAGCAGCCCCAAAGGACAGGAAGAGACCCAGTACTTC.

The chain links TRBV27 to TRBJ2-1, with TRBD2 identical over 8 bases. The CDR3 sequence is 15 residues long. V gave up 5 bases and J gave up 5 bases; unmatched junction bases: 8. Per the germline V gene, CDR1 is MNHEY and CDR2 is SMNVEV (reference sequence). The CDR3 DNA sequence: TGTGCCAGCAGTGTCAATAGCGGGGCTAACAATGAGCAGTTCTTC. It yields the protein CASSVNSGANNEQFF.

The gene calls are TRBV9 and TRBJ2-3; 15 nucleotides align to TRBD2. The V segment lost 4 bases and the J segment 7 bases; nucleotides outside the gene matches: 10. The CDR3 contains 17 residues. Per the germline V gene, CDR1 is SGDLS and CDR2 is YYNGEE. CDR3 sequence: CASSPRTSGGAVYTQYF. CDR3 nucleotides: TGTGCCAGCAGCCCTCGGACTAGCGGGGGGGCGGTGTATACGCAGTATTTT.

In this sample, this clonotype turned up many times. J is TRBJ2-1 and V is TRBV13; the match to TRBD2 covers 8 bases. The CDR3 loop spans 16 amino acids. CDR1 PRHDT and CDR2 FYEKMQ come from the germline V gene (reference sequence). The J segment lost 5 bases and the V segment lost 6 bases, leaving 12 bases of the junction unmatched. For the CDR3, the DNA is TGTGCCAGCAGGCCCAGAGGTAGCGGGGCCCACAATGAGCAGTTCTTC. This translates into CASRPRGSGAHNEQFF.

This chain connects TRBV19 to TRBJ1-5, with a possible D match to TRBD1 (6 bases). Germline V gene data show CDR1 as LNHDA and CDR2 as SQIVND (reference sequence). The CDR3 totals 14 residues. Trimming removed 7 bases from V and 6 bases from J, with 16 bases in between. The CDR3 DNA reads as TGTGCCAGTACCACCGACAGGTTTGGTCAGCCCCAGCATTTT. As protein: CASTTDRFGQPQHF. The variable domain in full, with the rest retrieved from reference TRBV19 and TRBJ1-5, is DGGITQSPKYLFRKEGQNVTLSCEQNLNHDAMYWYRQDPGQGLRLIYYSQIVNDFQKGDIAEGYSVSREKKESFPLTVTSAQKNPTAFYLCASTTDRFGQPQHFGDGTRLSIL.

This clonotype came up many times. This sequence joins TRBV27 and TRBJ1-6, with D unresolved. V shed 0 bases and J shed 5 bases, with 8 bases lying between them. The germline gives CDR1 MNHEY, CDR2 SMNVEV (reference sequence). The CDR3 is 15 residues long. The CDR3 here is CASSLSGNNNSPLHF. The DNA for the CDR3 is TGTGCCAGCAGTTTATCGGGAAACAATAATTCACCCCTCCACTTT.

This clonotype has a count of ten or more. V and J are TRBV20-1 and TRBJ1-1; TRBD1 matches at 7 bases. J lost 1 base, V lost 3 bases, and 5 bases had no gene match. Germline-derived CDR1 and CDR2 are DFQATT and SNEGSKA (reference sequence). The CDR3 loop spans 14 amino acids. The CDR3 here is CSARGQPQNTEAFF. In DNA form, the CDR3 reads TGCAGTGCTAGGGGACAGCCACAGAACACTGAAGCTTTCTTT.

This chain uses TRBV2 with TRBJ1-5; D is perhaps TRBD1 (5 bases). In germline, CDR1 is SNHLY, CDR2 FYNNEI. Deletions cut 4 bases from V and 0 bases from J, with 16 bases between. This CDR3 has 17 amino acids. The CDR3 loop reads CASSGDFFGNSNQPQHF. The CDR3 nucleotides are TGTGCCAGCAGTGGGGACTTTTTTGGCAATAGCAATCAGCCCCAGCATTTT.

The chain combines TRBV30 with TRBJ1-1; D may be TRBD1 (5 bases). The length of the CDR3 is 14 residues. Germline CDR1 and CDR2: GTSNPN and SVGIG (reference sequence). V gave up 1 base and J gave up 5 bases, with 14 bases separating them. CDR3 coding DNA: TGTGCCTGGAGTGGGAGAGGGGTGCAAACTGAAGCTTTCTTT. This codes for CAWSGRGVQTEAFF.

The chain combines TRBV5-6 with TRBJ2-1, with 7 bases aligning to TRBD2. The junction had 17 bases not matched to a gene; V was cut back by 6 bases and J by 8 bases. In germline, CDR1 is SGHDT, CDR2 YYEEEE. CDR3 length: 16 amino acids. The CDR3 spells CASTLIGLGEGDEQFF. The CDR3 DNA is TGTGCCAGCACCCTAATAGGACTAGGAGAGGGCGATGAGCAGTTCTTC. The full variable domain, in which reference TRBV5-6 and TRBJ2-1 provide the parts outside the CDR3, is DAGVTQSPTHLIKTRGQQVTLRCSPKSGHDTVSWYQQALGQGPQFIFQYYEEEERQRGNFPDRFSGHQFPNYSSELNVNALLLGDSALYLCASTLIGLGEGDEQFFGPGTRLTVL.

This clonotype was counted at least ten times. This chain links TRBV12-3 or TRBV12-4 with TRBJ2-1, with a weak D call TRBD1 (6 bases). CDR3 length equals 17 residues. Between the trimmed V and J ends, which lost 6 bases and 2 bases, there was a span of 20 bases. The CDR3 reads CASRWARVDSPYNEQFF. In nucleotides, the CDR3 is TGTGCCAGCAGATGGGCGCGAGTGGACAGCCCCTACAATGAGCAGTTCTTC.

Worth noting for this clonotype: A much larger clone lies one base from this, so it may be a read error. The chain combines TRBV7-9 with TRBJ1-4; a possible D gene is TRBD1 (6 bases). Germline assignment: CDR1 SEHNR and CDR2 FQNEAQ (reference sequence). The V end lost 5 bases, the J end lost 8 bases, and 12 bases lay between the germline ends. The CDR3 has 13 residues. The chain's CDR3 is CASSPIDREKLFF. The CDR3 nucleotides are TGTGCCAGCAGCCCAATTGACAGGGAAAAACTGTTTTTT.

There are many counts of this clonotype. This chain joins TRBV5-6 and TRBJ1-2, with 7 bases fitting TRBD1. Unmatched junction bases numbered 14, after V lost 4 bases and J lost 2 bases. This CDR3 spans 17 amino acids. Germline assignment: CDR1 SGHDT and CDR2 YYEEEE. CDR3 sequence: CASSLGTVILSNYGYTF. For the CDR3, the DNA is TGTGCCAGCAGCCTCGGGACAGTAATTCTATCCAACTATGGCTACACCTTC. The variable domain in full, completed from reference TRBV5-6 and TRBJ1-2, reads DAGVTQSPTHLIKTRGQQVTLRCSPKSGHDTVSWYQQALGQGPQFIFQYYEEEERQRGNFPDRFSGHQFPNYSSELNVNALLLGDSALYLCASSLGTVILSNYGYTFGSGTRLTVV.

This clonotype was counted only a few times. The CDR3 region is CASSQDVGGSPEAFF. CDR3 DNA sequence: TGTGCCAGCAGCCAAGATGTTGGGGGGAGCCCTGAAGCTTTCTTT. This chain links TRBV14 with TRBJ1-1; the D gene is possibly TRBD1 (5 bases). This CDR3 is built from 15 residues. The V and J ends lost 0 bases and 6 bases respectively, with 14 bases between them. Germline CDR1 SGHDN, CDR2 FVKESK.

This clonotype was recorded many times. The chain uses TRBV5-8 and TRBJ1-5, with 11 bases fitting TRBD1. The CDR3 loop spans 15 amino acids. Per the germline V gene, CDR1 is SGHTS and CDR2 is YDEGEE. With 4 bases clipped from V and 4 bases from J, the junction kept 4 bases outside the gene matches. CDR3 in DNA: TGTGCCAGCAGCCGGGACAGGGGGACGAATCAGCCCCAGCATTTT. The encoded protein is CASSRDRGTNQPQHF.

V is TRBV7-8 and J is TRBJ1-1; D perhaps matches TRBD1 (6 bases). The V gene lost 6 bases and the J gene lost 4 bases, with 12 bases spanning the gap. This CDR3 comprises 13 residues. Germline assignment: CDR1 SGHVS and CDR2 FQNEAQ. The DNA for the CDR3 is TGTGCCAGCAGAGAAACGGGGGCCACTGAAGCTTTCTTT. Translated, it gives CASRETGATEAFF.

This clonotype was seen repeatedly, ten times or more. This chain joins TRBV11-3 and TRBJ1-2; D is possibly TRBD1 (5 bases). The CDR3 spans 12 residues. V was pared by 6 bases and J by 5 bases, with 10 bases between. The germline V gene has CDR1 SGHNT and CDR2 YENEEA. The CDR3 sequence: CASRGREYGYTF. CDR3 nucleotide sequence: TGTGCCAGCAGGGGCAGGGAATATGGCTACACCTTC.

This clonotype was observed many times. This chain joins TRBV2 and TRBJ1-2; D remains ambiguous. The length of the CDR3 is 14 residues. Trimming cost V 2 bases and J 5 bases, with 12 bases left between them. The germline gives CDR1 SNHLY, CDR2 FYNNEI. CDR3 loop: CASSELGYWYGYTF. The DNA for the CDR3 is TGTGCCAGCAGTGAACTTGGGTATTGGTATGGCTACACCTTC.

This clonotype was seen ten or more times. The chain employs TRBV6-1 and TRBJ1-4, with 9 nucleotides matching TRBD1. The CDR3 has 15 amino acids. The germline gives CDR1 MNHNS, CDR2 SASEGT. J lost 6 bases, V lost 6 bases, and 8 bases had no gene match. The CDR3 nucleotides are TGTGCCAGCAGGCAACAGGGGGCTGCGGATGAAAAACTGTTTTTT. Translated, it gives CASRQQGAADEKLFF.

This clonotype was detected ten times or more. The rearrangement uses TRBV5-5 and TRBJ2-5; 10 nucleotides match TRBD2. V lost 2 bases to trimming and J lost 4 bases; unmatched junction nucleotides: 8. Germline CDR1 reads SGHKS; CDR2 reads YYEKEE (reference sequence). CDR3 size: 16 residues. CDR3 bases: TGTGCCAGCAGCTTACGTCAGCGGGGGGGGAGAGAGACCCAGTACTTC. Translating gives CASSLRQRGGRETQYF.